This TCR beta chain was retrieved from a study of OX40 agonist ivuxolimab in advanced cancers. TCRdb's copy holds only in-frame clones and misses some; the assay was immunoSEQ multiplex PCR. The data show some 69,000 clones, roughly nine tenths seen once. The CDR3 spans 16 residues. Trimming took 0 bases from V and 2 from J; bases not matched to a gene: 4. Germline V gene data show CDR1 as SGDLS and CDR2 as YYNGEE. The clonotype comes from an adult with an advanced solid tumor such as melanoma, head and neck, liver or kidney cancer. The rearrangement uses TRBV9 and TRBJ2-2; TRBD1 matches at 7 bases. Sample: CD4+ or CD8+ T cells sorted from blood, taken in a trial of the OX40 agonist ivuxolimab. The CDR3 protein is CASSVGWTGNTGELFF. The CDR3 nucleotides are TGTGCCAGCAGCGTAGGGTGGACAGGAAACACCGGGGAGCTGTTTTTT.